The sequence of this T cell receptor beta chain was determined in a study of blood T cell repertoires in COVID-19. Overall study: The United States, Italy and Spain were the sources of the acute and convalescent COVID-19 samples.

In the source study's methods: Quantification of nucleated cells was approximated via reference gene primer amplification. Clones were read by immunoSEQ multiplex PCR, and TCRdb kept only the in-frame ones, dropping some. The D gene and trimming were derived from the DNA, and the V and J assignments and clone size from that table. The sample records roughly 250,000 clones, approximately 92% being singletons. The sequenced material came from peripheral blood. The source of this sequence is a person between 18 and 30 years old with COVID-19, enrolled during active disease.

In DNA form, the CDR3 reads TGCGCCAGCAGAGGGGGGGCACTGGCCAAAAACATTCAGTACTTC. Translating it yields CASRGGALAKNIQYF. V usage is TRBV5-1 and J usage is TRBJ2-4, with D possibly matching TRBD2 (7 bases). Germline V gene data show CDR1 as SGHRS and CDR2 as YFSETQ. Trimming pared 5 bases from V and 1 base from J, leaving 13 bases between. The CDR3 extends over 15 amino acids.